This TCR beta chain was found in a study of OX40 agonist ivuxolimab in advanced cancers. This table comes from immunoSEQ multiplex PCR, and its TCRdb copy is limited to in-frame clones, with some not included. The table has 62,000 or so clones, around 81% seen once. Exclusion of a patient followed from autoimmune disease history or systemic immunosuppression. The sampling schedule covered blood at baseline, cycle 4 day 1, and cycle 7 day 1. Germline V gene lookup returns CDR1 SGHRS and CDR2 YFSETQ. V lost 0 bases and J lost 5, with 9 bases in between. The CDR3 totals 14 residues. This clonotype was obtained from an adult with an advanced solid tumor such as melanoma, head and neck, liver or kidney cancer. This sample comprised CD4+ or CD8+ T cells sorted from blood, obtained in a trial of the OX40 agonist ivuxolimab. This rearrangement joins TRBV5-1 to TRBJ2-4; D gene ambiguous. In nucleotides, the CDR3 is TGCGCCAGCAGCTTGGTGTACGGAGAAAACATTCAGTACTTC. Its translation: CASSLVYGENIQYF.